The 31 T cell receptor beta chains reported below all come from one sample, sequenced in a study of regulatory T cells in long-lasting Graves disease. Time point here: newly diagnosed GD, antithyroid drugs for less than 3 months. Preparation of the TCR library used RNA extracted from PBMCs. Arm-PCR of CDR3 regions and iRepertoire HTBI primers were the basis on which TCR beta libraries were built. TCRdb re-called the multiplex PCR reads through MiXCR, storing one row per CDR3 protein. The data contain 350,000 to 450,000 distinct CDR3 sequences, about 11% of them singletons. These same records also appear under a second study, on T cells in Graves' hyperthyroidism and ophthalmopathy.

The sample in question was peripheral blood mononuclear cells (PBMCs), obtained at new diagnosis, from a patient treated with antithyroid drugs. The receptors derive from a woman aged 18 to 35 with Graves disease.

Only a few counts were recorded for this clonotype. The CDR3 region is CAWKRSSYNSPLHF. DNA for the CDR3: TGTGCCTGGAAGAGGAGCTCCTATAATTCACCCCTCCACTTT. The rearrangement uses TRBV30 and TRBJ1-6; D is undetermined. V shed 4 bases and J shed 0 bases, with 7 bases lying between them. The length of the CDR3 is 14 residues. Germline V gene data show CDR1 as GTSNPN and CDR2 as SVGIG (reference sequence).

The genes are TRBV4-3 and TRBJ2-4; D gene uncertain. Germline CDR1 reads LGHNA; CDR2 reads YSLEER. V dropped 3 bases and J dropped 0 bases, with 27 bases sitting between them. This CDR3 contains 21 residues. Here the CDR3 DNA reads TGCGCCAGCAGCCATTCCGTCCTGGGTCGACACCTATTACTAGCCAAAAACATTCAGTACTTC. It encodes CASSHSVLGRHLLLAKNIQYF.

This clonotype was seen once. This chain links TRBV4-3 with TRBJ1-4; D is unresolved. Trimming pared 0 bases from V and 0 bases from J, leaving 17 bases between. The CDR3 is 19 residues long. Germline V gene sequence: CDR1 LGHNA, CDR2 YSLEER. The CDR3 spells CASSQDLVVRSATNEKLFF. In DNA form, the CDR3 reads TGCGCCAGCAGCCAAGATTTAGTGGTCCGGAGTGCAACTAATGAAAAACTGTTTTTT.

In its sample, this clonotype was seen many times. This chain links TRBV7-2 with TRBJ2-3; 7 nucleotides align to TRBD2. J lost 2 bases, V lost 5 bases, and 7 bases had no gene match. Germline V CDR1 and CDR2: SGHTA, FQGNSA. The CDR3 sequence is 15 residues long. CDR3 nucleotide sequence: TGTGCCAGCAGCCCCTTACGGGGGGTCACAGATACGCAGTATTTT. Its protein product is CASSPLRGVTDTQYF. The full variable domain, with the rest looked up from reference TRBV7-2 and TRBJ2-3, is GAGVSQSPSNKVTEKGKDVELRCDPISGHTALYWYRQSLGQGLEFLIYFQGNSAPDKSGLPSDRFSAERTGGSVSTLTIQRTQQEDSAVYLCASSPLRGVTDTQYFGPGTRLTVL.

This clonotype has just a few counts. This chain links TRBV7-9 with TRBJ1-5; D is undetermined. The V end was cut by 3 bases, the J end by 5 bases, with 8 bases between. This CDR3 contains 13 residues. Germline loops: CDR1 SEHNR, CDR2 FQNEAQ (reference sequence). The CDR3 sequence is CASSFAHHQPQHF. The CDR3 DNA is TGTGCCAGCAGCTTCGCCCACCATCAGCCCCAGCATTTT. The full variable domain, rest sourced from reference TRBV7-9 and TRBJ1-5, is DTGVSQNPRHKITKRGQNVTFRCDPISEHNRLYWYRQTLGQGPEFLTYFQNEAQLEKSRLLSDRFSAERPKGSFSTLEIQRTEQGDSAMYLCASSFAHHQPQHFGDGTRLSIL.

This clonotype was counted ten times or more. The V call is TRBV7-2, the J call TRBJ1-1; D uncertain. The CDR3 length is 13 residues. V gave up 0 bases and J gave up 8 bases, with 10 bases separating them. CDR1 is SGHTA, CDR2 FQGNSA, per germline. CDR3 residues: CASSLAGSPEAFF. In nucleotides, the CDR3 is TGTGCCAGCAGCTTAGCGGGGAGTCCCGAAGCTTTCTTT.

This clonotype was found many times. The chain is built from TRBV7-2 and TRBJ2-1; a weak D match, TRBD2 (6 bases). This CDR3 has 12 residues. V lost 4 bases to trimming and J lost 14 bases, with 15 bases between them. Per the germline V gene, CDR1 is SGHTA and CDR2 is FQGNSA. CDR3 in amino acids: CASSSSGGSEFF. CDR3 in DNA: TGTGCCAGCAGCTCCTCCGGGGGTTCGGAGTTCTTC.

This clonotype was recorded a few times. This sequence joins TRBV18 and TRBJ2-3; D unclear. Per the germline V gene, CDR1 is KGHSH and CDR2 is LQKENI. Trimming cost V 1 base and J 3 bases, with 20 bases left between them. The CDR3 spans 18 residues. As DNA, the CDR3 is TGTGCCAGCTCACCACGGTCTCCAACTGTGATCCCGACAGATACGCAGTATTTT. Residues: CASSPRSPTVIPTDTQYF.

About this clonotype: The junction shows a germline mismatch at one end, possibly a read error. The gene calls are TRBV29-1 and TRBJ1-1; TRBD1 is a possible D gene (5 bases). The CDR3 contains 12 residues. Germline loops: CDR1 SQVTM, CDR2 ANQGSEA. The CDR3 here is CSVRGRNTEASF. The CDR3 DNA reads TGCAGCGTGAGGGGCCGGAACACTGAAGCTTCCTTT.

In this sample, this clonotype turned up many times. The germline gene is not matched at one end of the junction; a read error may be the cause. The J gene is TRBJ2-5, the V gene TRBV7-2; maybe TRBD2 (5 bases). This CDR3 is 14 amino acids long. Germline V gives CDR1 SGHTA, CDR2 FQGNSA. The CDR3 bases are TGCGCCAGCAGCTTGGGAGCGAGACAAGAGACCCAGTACTTC. It codes for CASSLGARQETQYF.

This clonotype appeared many times. This chain joins TRBV6-4 and TRBJ1-1; no firm D call. V was shortened by 6 bases and J by 4 bases, with 12 bases between the two germline ends. Looked up from germline, CDR1 is MRHNA and CDR2 is SNTAGT. This CDR3 contains 13 residues. The DNA of the CDR3 is TGTGCCAGCAGCCAAGAACAGCGCACTGAAGCTTTCTTT. Translating gives CASSQEQRTEAFF.

This clonotype occurred many times. The rearrangement links TRBV6-1 to TRBJ1-5; 8 bases align to TRBD1. The CDR3 sequence is 15 residues long. The germline gives CDR1 MNHNS, CDR2 SASEGT. Trimming removed 5 bases from V and 5 bases from J; junction bases left unmatched: 8. DNA of the CDR3: TGTGCCAGCAGTATTCAGGACAGGGAACATCAGCCCCAGCATTTT. Translation gives CASSIQDREHQPQHF.

This clonotype was detected many times. The chain carries TRBV7-3 and TRBJ2-2; TRBD2 matches 8 bases. The CDR3 sequence is 15 residues long. The germline gives CDR1 SGHTA, CDR2 FQGTGA. The ends lost 3 bases at V and 5 bases at J; junction bases unmatched: 5. This CDR3 reads CASSFGTRGTGELFF. The CDR3 DNA follows: TGTGCCAGCAGCTTTGGGACTAGGGGTACCGGGGAGCTGTTTTTT.

This clonotype was counted ten times or more. The rearrangement uses TRBV19 and TRBJ2-1; 9 bases are a match to TRBD2. The CDR3 has 16 residues. Germline V CDR1 and CDR2: LNHDA, SQIVND (reference sequence). Germline trimming cut 0 bases from V and 2 bases from J; bases unmatched to any gene: 2. The CDR3 coding sequence is TGTGCCAGTAGTATAGAGGGACTAGCTCCCTACAATGAGCAGTTCTTC. Amino acid sequence: CASSIEGLAPYNEQFF.

The chain has TRBV4-3 and TRBJ2-1; D is ambiguous. The CDR3 is made up of 13 amino acids. V lost 0 bases to trimming and J lost 7 bases, with 7 bases between them. Germline CDR1 and CDR2: LGHNA and YSLEER. This chain's CDR3 is CASSQDRANEQFF. The DNA of the CDR3 is TGCGCCAGCAGCCAAGATAGGGCGAATGAGCAGTTCTTC.

This clonotype was found many times. The V and J genes are TRBV27 and TRBJ2-1; possibly TRBD2 for D (5 bases). CDR3 length equals 15 residues. Looked up from germline, CDR1 is MNHEY and CDR2 is SMNVEV (reference sequence). V lost 7 bases and J lost 3, with 16 bases in between. CDR3 in amino acids: CASTPGTSNYNEQFF. DNA for the CDR3: TGTGCCAGCACCCCGGGAACTAGTAACTACAATGAGCAGTTCTTC.

The chain couples TRBV10-3 to TRBJ2-2, with 7 bases that match TRBD1. The CDR3 totals 16 residues. Germline V gene lookup returns CDR1 ENHRY and CDR2 SYGVKD. V lost 4 bases, J lost 1 base, and 6 bases stayed unmatched. CDR3 amino acids: CAISVNRGQNTGELFF. The DNA of the CDR3 is TGTGCCATCAGTGTGAACAGGGGTCAGAACACCGGGGAGCTGTTTTTT.

The rearrangement joins TRBV19 to TRBJ1-2, with TRBD1 matching 7 bases. With 2 bases clipped from V and 2 bases from J, the junction kept 2 bases outside the gene matches. CDR1 is LNHDA, CDR2 SQIVND, per germline (reference sequence). CDR3 size: 14 residues. The CDR3 DNA follows: TGTGCCAGTAGTATACACAGGGGAAACTATGGCTACACCTTC. It specifies CASSIHRGNYGYTF.

This clonotype was recorded a few times. V and J are TRBV7-6 and TRBJ2-1, with D perhaps TRBD1 (6 bases). V was cut by 5 bases and J by 5 bases, with 10 bases left in between. The CDR3 consists of 13 residues. The germline gives CDR1 SGHVS, CDR2 FNYEAQ. Here the CDR3 DNA reads TGTGCCAGCAGCCCCGGACAGCACAATGAGCAGTTCTTC. Its protein is CASSPGQHNEQFF. Full variable domain (remainder filled in from reference TRBV7-6 and TRBJ2-1): GAGVSQSPRYKVTKRGQDVALRCDPISGHVSLYWYRQALGQGPEFLTYFNYEAQQDKSGLPNDRFSAERPEGSISTLTIQRTEQRDSAMYRCASSPGQHNEQFFGPGTRLTVL.

This clonotype was seen repeatedly, ten times or more. This rearrangement joins TRBV12-3 or TRBV12-4 to TRBJ1-2; D gene ambiguous. The CDR3 contains 14 residues. Trimming stripped 5 bases from V and 0 bases from J, with 10 bases between. The CDR3 nucleotides are TGTGCCAGCAGTACTGACAACGCTAACTATGGCTACACCTTC. Its translation is CASSTDNANYGYTF.

In this sample, this clonotype turned up many times. The chain has TRBV28 and TRBJ2-7, with 10 positions matching TRBD2. Germline-derived CDR1 and CDR2 are MDHEN and SYDVKM. Trimming cost V 7 bases and J 4 bases; bases outside gene matches: 16. The CDR3 extends over 17 amino acids. CDR3 in amino acids: CASKKASGRALGYEQYF. The CDR3, as DNA: TGTGCCAGCAAAAAGGCCAGCGGGAGGGCCCTAGGATACGAGCAGTACTTC.

This clonotype was counted at least ten times. CDR3 nucleotides: TGTGCCAGCAGCTTAAGGGGGGTCTCTAATTCACCCCTCCACTTT. Translation gives CASSLRGVSNSPLHF. This chain uses TRBV7-2 with TRBJ1-6; TRBD1 is a possible D gene (6 bases). CDR1 is SGHTA and CDR2 is FQGNSA in the germline V gene. Trimming removed 2 bases at V and 6 bases at J, with 11 bases between. This CDR3 has 15 residues.

This clonotype has ten or more counts. The chain joins TRBV11-2 to TRBJ2-2; D remains unclear. The V end was cut by 4 bases, the J end by 2 bases, with 17 bases between. The CDR3 has 17 amino acids. Looked up from germline, CDR1 is SGHAT and CDR2 is FQNNGV. The CDR3 loop reads CASSSHRARRNTGELFF. CDR3 nucleotide sequence: TGTGCCAGCAGCTCCCATAGGGCCAGACGTAACACCGGGGAGCTGTTTTTT. Full variable domain (outside the CDR3, taken from reference TRBV11-2 and TRBJ2-2): EAGVAQSPRYKIIEKRQSVAFWCNPISGHATLYWYQQILGQGPKLLIQFQNNGVVDDSQLPKDRFSAERLKGVDSTLKIQPAKLEDSAVYLCASSSHRARRNTGELFFGEGSRLTVL.

The J gene is TRBJ1-5, the V gene TRBV19; TRBD1 agrees at 8 bases. The CDR3 runs 16 residues. Germline CDR1 is LNHDA and CDR2 is SQIVND (reference sequence). Trimming removed 4 bases from V and 0 bases from J; junction bases left unmatched: 5. The CDR3 DNA sequence: TGTGCCAGTAGTAGCTTACAGGGGGTTAGCAATCAGCCCCAGCATTTT. Encoded protein: CASSSLQGVSNQPQHF. Looking up the rest from reference TRBV19 and TRBJ1-5 gives the full variable domain: DGGITQSPKYLFRKEGQNVTLSCEQNLNHDAMYWYRQDPGQGLRLIYYSQIVNDFQKGDIAEGYSVSREKKESFPLTVTSAQKNPTAFYLCASSSLQGVSNQPQHFGDGTRLSIL.

This clonotype was seen repeatedly, ten times or more. The genes are TRBV7-8 and TRBJ1-2, with D hard to call. Germline loops: CDR1 SGHVS, CDR2 FQNEAQ. CDR3 length: 15 amino acids. V shed 0 bases and J shed 3 bases, with 11 bases lying between them. The DNA for the CDR3 is TGTGCCAGCAGCTTAGCGCCTAGTGGCGACTATGGCTACACCTTC. This translates into CASSLAPSGDYGYTF.

At least ten counts were recorded for this clonotype. V gene TRBV20-1 combines with J gene TRBJ2-3, with 12 bases matching TRBD2. V gave up 5 bases and J gave up 4 bases; unmatched junction bases: 7. The CDR3 extends over 15 amino acids. Per the germline V gene, CDR1 is DFQATT and CDR2 is SNEGSKA (reference sequence). This chain's CDR3 is CSAHRLAGDPDTQYF. The CDR3 coding sequence is TGCAGTGCTCATCGACTAGCGGGAGACCCAGATACGCAGTATTTT.

This clonotype showed up many times. The rearrangement joins TRBV28 to TRBJ2-3; D might be TRBD2 (6 bases). The V gene's germline CDR1 is MDHEN and CDR2 SYDVKM. Trimming left V 4 bases short and J 2 bases short, with 16 bases between. CDR3 length: 16 residues. The CDR3 loop is CASSSAGQGYTDTQYF. The CDR3 nucleotides read TGTGCCAGCAGTTCCGCGGGGCAGGGTTACACAGATACGCAGTATTTT.

With regard to this clonotype: Since the CDR3 does not end with the conserved phenylalanine or tryptophan, this likely comes from a read error. No DNA is shown, since the ends of the CDR3 on it are uncertain; the CDR3 is the one TCRdb lists. V usage is TRBV3-2 and J usage is TRBJ1-5; the tabulated D call, TRBD1, remains unverified against the DNA. TRBV3-2 is termed a pseudogene. Ends included, the CDR3 has 16 residues. CDR3 protein: CASSQLNRGGNQPQHS.

This clonotype was recorded at least ten times. The V call is TRBV2, the J call TRBJ2-3; 11 nucleotides line up with TRBD2. The CDR3 totals 15 residues. Per the germline V gene, CDR1 is SNHLY and CDR2 is FYNNEI. With 8 bases clipped from V and 2 bases from J, the junction kept 6 bases outside the gene matches. The CDR3: CASGGTSGVTDTQYF. The DNA for the CDR3 is TGTGCCAGCGGGGGGACTAGCGGTGTCACAGATACGCAGTATTTT.

The sample holds a few counts of this clonotype. This chain joins TRBV4-1 and TRBJ2-2, with D maybe TRBD2 (5 bases). The germline V gene has CDR1 MGHRA and CDR2 YSYEKL. This CDR3 has 16 residues. With 1 base removed from V and 8 bases from J, the gap between germline ends came to 17 bases. The CDR3 coding sequence is TGCGCCAGCAGCCAAGCTCCCGGGGTCCTCGGGGGGGAGCTGTTTTTT. This sequence encodes CASSQAPGVLGGELFF.

This clonotype came up many times. CDR3 in DNA: TGCGCCAGCAGCGGATGGACAGGGGCTCGACGTTTGAACACTGAAGCTTTCTTT. It yields the protein CASSGWTGARRLNTEAFF. The J gene is TRBJ1-1, the V gene TRBV5-1, with 9 bases identical to TRBD1. This CDR3 is 18 amino acids long. In germline, CDR1 is SGHRS, CDR2 YFSETQ. V was pared by 4 bases and J by 0 bases, with 13 bases of the junction left unmatched. The entire variable domain, with the rest obtained from reference TRBV5-1 and TRBJ1-1, is as follows: KAGVTQTPRYLIKTRGQQVTLSCSPISGHRSVSWYQQTPGQGLQFLFEYFSETQRNKGNFPGRFSGRQFSNSRSEMNVSTLELGDSALYLCASSGWTGARRLNTEAFFGQGTRLTVV.